The 25 T cell receptor beta chains reported below all come from one sample, sequenced in a study of beta chain features in type 1 diabetes. The study's findings and limits: Type 1 diabetes patients had moderately but significantly shorter TCRB CDR3s in all four CD4+ subsets.

Their antigens remain unidentified. Reverse transcription of all isolated RNA meant that expressed TCRB transcripts were sequenced. This table comes from immunoSEQ multiplex PCR, and its TCRdb copy is limited to in-frame clones, with some not included. The sample carries 300,000 to 450,000 clones, around 10% recorded once. What was sequenced was central memory CD4+ T cells from blood. The source of these receptors is a man aged 25-45 years with type 1 diabetes.

The chain has TRBV21-1 and TRBJ2-7; TRBD2 was called by the table and not checked on the DNA. TRBV21-1 is a pseudogene locus. The CDR3 spans 18 residues. The CDR3: CASSTSKGGLAGAYEQYF. CDR3 sequence (DNA): TGTGCCAGCAGCACCTCGAAGGGCGGACTAGCGGGGGCCTACGAGCAGTACTTC.

This clone was found many times. The V gene is TRBV21-1, the J gene TRBJ2-6; the table's TRBD1 call for D was not verified on the DNA. TRBV21-1 is flagged as a pseudogene. The CDR3 contains 14 residues. The CDR3: CASSKEGRGNVLTF. DNA for the CDR3: TGTGCCAGCAGCAAAGAGGGTAGGGGGAACGTCCTGACTTTC.

This clone was seen many times. The chain has TRBV5-6 and TRBJ2-7, with 7 bases matching TRBD2. Germline CDR1 is SGHDT and CDR2 is YYEEEE. This CDR3 has 14 residues. V trimming: 7 bases; J trimming: 0 bases; junction bases outside the gene matches: 7. CDR3 DNA sequence: TGTGCCAGCCGGAGGGAGGGAGGCTCCTACGAGCAGTACTTC. Translation: CASRREGGSYEQYF.

This clone came up many times. The genes are TRBV18 and TRBJ1-5, with D possibly being TRBD1 (5 bases). V lost 3 bases to trimming and J lost 2 bases, with 11 bases between them. This CDR3 is built from 15 residues. CDR1 and CDR2 (germline): KGHSH, LQKENI. The DNA for the CDR3 is TGTGCCAGCTCACCGGTAACAGGAGGCAATCAGCCCCAGCATTTT. The encoded protein is CASSPVTGGNQPQHF.

This chain connects TRBV4-3 to TRBJ2-7, with 8 bases aligning to TRBD2. CDR3 size: 15 residues. CDR1 is LGHNA and CDR2 is YSLEER in the germline V gene. V lost 1 base and J lost 2; bases outside the gene matches: 4. CDR3 DNA sequence: TGCGCCAGCAGCCAAGTGACTAGCGCGACCTACGAGCAGTACTTC. As protein: CASSQVTSATYEQYF.

This clone came up a few times. The rearrangement uses TRBV4-3 and TRBJ2-2; 7 bases are shared with TRBD1. Losses at the gene ends were 11 bases for V and 6 bases for J; bases not matched to a gene: 12. Germline V gene lookup returns CDR1 LGHNA and CDR2 YSLEER. This CDR3 region has 14 residues. The CDR3, as DNA: TGCGCCCCGATCGCGACAGGGATGGCCGGGGAGCTGTTTTTT. The encoded protein is CAPIATGMAGELFF.

Only a few counts were recorded for this clone. V usage is TRBV6-5 and J usage is TRBJ1-1, with 7 nucleotides matching TRBD1. V lost 6 bases, J lost 1 base, and 8 bases stayed unmatched. CDR1 and CDR2 (germline): MNHEY, SVGAGI. CDR3 size: 15 residues. The CDR3 DNA reads as TGTGCCAGCAGATCCGAGACAGGGCGGAACACTGAAGCTTTCTTT. Translating it yields CASRSETGRNTEAFF.

This clone was detected ten times or more. This rearrangement joins TRBV11-3 to TRBJ2-1; 7 bases align to TRBD2. J gave up 4 bases and V 5 bases, and 8 bases lay outside the gene matches. From germline, CDR1 is SGHNT and CDR2 YENEEA. The CDR3 covers 15 residues. The CDR3 here is CASSPDLREYNEQFF. The CDR3, as DNA: TGTGCCAGCAGCCCGGACTTGCGGGAGTACAATGAGCAGTTCTTC.

This clone was seen only a few times. This chain joins TRBV21-1 and TRBJ2-7; the D call of TRBD1 is as the table states it, not checked on the DNA. TRBV21-1 is tagged as a pseudogene. CDR3 length equals 16 residues. CDR3 coding DNA: TGTGCCAGCAGCAAATGGGGCCCGTTCAGCTCCTACGAGCAGTACTTC. Translation: CASSKWGPFSSYEQYF.

The V gene is TRBV6-5, the J gene TRBJ2-7; the D gene is possibly TRBD1 (5 bases). Trimming took off 0 bases at V and 2 bases at J, with 11 bases between the two ends. Germline lookup yields CDR1 MNHEY and CDR2 SVGAGI. The CDR3 totals 15 residues. The CDR3 here is CASSYSRVRPYEQYF. As DNA, the CDR3 is TGTGCCAGCAGTTACTCCAGGGTGCGCCCCTACGAGCAGTACTTC.

The V and J genes are TRBV5-1 and TRBJ2-7; 14 positions match TRBD2. The V gene's germline CDR1 is SGHRS and CDR2 YFSETQ. J lost 1 base, V lost 1 base, and 7 bases had no gene match. This CDR3 has 18 residues. The DNA of the CDR3 is TGCGCCAGCAGCTTGCCGACTAGCGGGAGGGCCCAGTCCTACGAGCAGTACTTC. This gives the protein CASSLPTSGRAQSYEQYF.

The V call is TRBV7-3, the J call TRBJ1-1; D perhaps matches TRBD1 (6 bases). Per germline, CDR1 SGHTA and CDR2 FQGTGA. The CDR3 covers 13 residues. Trimming left V 6 bases short and J 7 bases short, with 15 bases between. CDR3 coding DNA: TGTGCCAGCAGTCAAGGGGGGTACGTTGAAGCTTTCTTT. Translating gives CASSQGGYVEAFF.

This clone was detected ten times or more. CDR3 in amino acids: CASLIPGTSQFF. The CDR3, as DNA: TGTGCCAGCCTCATTCCGGGGACTAGTCAGTTCTTC. The chain recombines TRBV6-6 with TRBJ2-1, with 8 bases aligning to TRBD2. V dropped 8 bases and J dropped 13; count of bases not matched to a gene: 10. Germline CDR1 MNHNY, CDR2 SVGAGI (reference sequence). The CDR3 spans 12 residues.

The chain couples TRBV7-2 to TRBJ1-5; D remains unclear. Per the germline V gene, CDR1 is SGHTA and CDR2 is FQGNSA. Trimming stripped 1 base from V and 2 bases from J, with 9 bases between. This CDR3 region has 15 residues. The CDR3 DNA reads as TGTGCCAGCAGCTTAGACTCAGGAGGCAATCAGCCCCAGCATTTT. It is translated as CASSLDSGGNQPQHF.

At least ten counts were recorded for this clone. V is TRBV10-2 and J is TRBJ1-1; 8 nucleotides align to TRBD1. The J segment lost 3 bases and the V segment lost 6 bases, leaving 6 bases of the junction unmatched. The CDR3 has 14 amino acids. Germline V lookup: CDR1 WSHSY, CDR2 SAAADI. CDR3 nucleotides: TGCGCCAGCAGCTACAGGGGGATGGACACTGAAGCTTTCTTT. This sequence encodes CASSYRGMDTEAFF.

The chain joins TRBV2 to TRBJ1-2; possibly TRBD1 for D (6 bases). Germline loops: CDR1 SNHLY, CDR2 FYNNEI. This CDR3 comprises 14 residues. V was trimmed by 7 bases and J by 1 base, leaving 13 bases between them. The CDR3 DNA sequence: TGTGCCAGCACCGAGGACAGCTATAACTATGGCTACACCTTC. Translated: CASTEDSYNYGYTF.

J is TRBJ1-5 and V is TRBV27; D call uncertain. From germline, CDR1 is MNHEY and CDR2 SMNVEV (reference sequence). CDR3 length equals 13 residues. V was clipped by 5 bases and J by 5 bases, with 10 bases between them. Here the CDR3 reads CASSANLYQPQHF. As DNA, the CDR3 is TGTGCCAGCAGTGCCAATCTATATCAGCCCCAGCATTTT.

The rearrangement joins TRBV2 to TRBJ2-1, with 8 bases aligning to TRBD2. The junction had 10 bases not matched to a gene; V was cut back by 5 bases and J by 16 bases. Germline-derived CDR1 and CDR2 are SNHLY and FYNNEI. The CDR3 is 12 amino acids. DNA of the CDR3: TGTGCCAGCAGTTTCGGCCGGGAGGGCGGATTCTTC. This gives the protein CASSFGREGGFF.

This rearrangement joins TRBV5-4 to TRBJ2-5, with TRBD1 as a possible D gene (5 bases). Trimming stripped 2 bases from V and 4 bases from J, with 9 bases between. The germline V gene encodes CDR1 SGHNT and CDR2 YYREEE (reference sequence). The CDR3 contains 13 residues. The CDR3 loop reads CASSLGAGETQYF. In nucleotides, the CDR3 is TGTGCCAGCAGCTTAGGGGCTGGAGAGACCCAGTACTTC.

This clone was counted between two and nine times. V is TRBV4-1 and J is TRBJ1-4; D gene ambiguous. V shed 6 bases and J shed 8 bases, with 19 bases lying between them. The CDR3 is 15 amino acids. Per the germline V gene, CDR1 is MGHRA and CDR2 is YSYEKL. The CDR3 nucleotides are TGCGCCAGCAGTCAACAGATGCCTGCGTCGGAAAAACTGTTTTTT. This codes for CASSQQMPASEKLFF.

This clone was detected only a few times. This chain links TRBV29-1 with TRBJ2-7; no firm D call. Germline lookup yields CDR1 SQVTM and CDR2 ANQGSEA. The CDR3 has 13 residues. Trimming stripped 8 bases from V and 0 bases from J, with 14 bases between. CDR3 bases: TGCAGCTATACGAAGGGTAACTCCTACGAGCAGTACTTC. Translation: CSYTKGNSYEQYF.

The chain recombines TRBV4-1 with TRBJ1-5; D gene uncertain. This CDR3 is 15 amino acids long. The germline V gene encodes CDR1 MGHRA and CDR2 YSYEKL. Trimming left V 4 bases short and J 6 bases short, with 16 bases between. The CDR3 coding sequence is TGCGCCAGCAGCCCCGGATCTTTGGCGGCTCAGCCCCAGCATTTT. The encoded protein is CASSPGSLAAQPQHF.

The chain couples TRBV7-2 to TRBJ2-5; the match to TRBD2 covers 11 bases. Germline V gene lookup returns CDR1 SGHTA and CDR2 FQGNSA. The CDR3 length is 17 residues. V trimming: 5 bases; J trimming: 1 base; junction bases outside the gene matches: 9. The CDR3 loop is CASSPPRGTSGQETQYF. The CDR3 bases are TGTGCCAGCAGCCCTCCCCGGGGGACTAGCGGCCAAGAGACCCAGTACTTC.

The sample holds a few counts of this clone. The V and J genes are TRBV5-1 and TRBJ2-5, with TRBD2 as a possible D gene (6 bases). The germline V and J ends were trimmed by 0 bases and 1 base, with 13 bases remaining between them. The length of the CDR3 is 16 residues. Germline CDR1 is SGHRS and CDR2 is YFSETQ. CDR3 bases: TGCGCCAGCAGCTTGGGGAGTAGCGGCGCCCAAGAGACCCAGTACTTC. Translation gives CASSLGSSGAQETQYF.

This clone was detected only a few times. The gene calls are TRBV5-1 and TRBJ2-1, with D perhaps matching TRBD1 or TRBD2 (5 bases each). The CDR3 length is 15 residues. Per germline, CDR1 SGHRS and CDR2 YFSETQ. The V and J ends lost 6 bases and 0 bases respectively, with 13 bases between them. The CDR3 DNA reads TGCGCCAGCACTCGGCAGGGAGACTCCTACAATGAGCAGTTCTTC. It yields the protein CASTRQGDSYNEQFF.